Sequencing of this T cell receptor (beta chain) was carried out in a study of blood T cell repertoires in COVID-19. This table comes from immunoSEQ multiplex PCR, and its TCRdb copy is limited to in-frame clones, with some not included. The table lists approximately 220,000 clones, about 86% of them singletons, with about 3.8% in the top ten. Between the trimmed V and J ends, which lost 7 bases and 3 bases, there was a span of 14 bases. CDR3 length: 14 amino acids. The germline V gene encodes CDR1 SGHAT and CDR2 FQNNGV. Material for sequencing was PBMCs or T cells enriched from blood (not recorded which). V gene TRBV11-2 combines with J gene TRBJ2-3, with a weak D call TRBD1 (5 bases). This TCR came from a middle-aged woman with acute COVID-19. The CDR3 bases are TGTGCCAGCACTAACTTTCCAGGGACAGATACGCAGTATTTT. The encoded protein is CASTNFPGTDTQYF.